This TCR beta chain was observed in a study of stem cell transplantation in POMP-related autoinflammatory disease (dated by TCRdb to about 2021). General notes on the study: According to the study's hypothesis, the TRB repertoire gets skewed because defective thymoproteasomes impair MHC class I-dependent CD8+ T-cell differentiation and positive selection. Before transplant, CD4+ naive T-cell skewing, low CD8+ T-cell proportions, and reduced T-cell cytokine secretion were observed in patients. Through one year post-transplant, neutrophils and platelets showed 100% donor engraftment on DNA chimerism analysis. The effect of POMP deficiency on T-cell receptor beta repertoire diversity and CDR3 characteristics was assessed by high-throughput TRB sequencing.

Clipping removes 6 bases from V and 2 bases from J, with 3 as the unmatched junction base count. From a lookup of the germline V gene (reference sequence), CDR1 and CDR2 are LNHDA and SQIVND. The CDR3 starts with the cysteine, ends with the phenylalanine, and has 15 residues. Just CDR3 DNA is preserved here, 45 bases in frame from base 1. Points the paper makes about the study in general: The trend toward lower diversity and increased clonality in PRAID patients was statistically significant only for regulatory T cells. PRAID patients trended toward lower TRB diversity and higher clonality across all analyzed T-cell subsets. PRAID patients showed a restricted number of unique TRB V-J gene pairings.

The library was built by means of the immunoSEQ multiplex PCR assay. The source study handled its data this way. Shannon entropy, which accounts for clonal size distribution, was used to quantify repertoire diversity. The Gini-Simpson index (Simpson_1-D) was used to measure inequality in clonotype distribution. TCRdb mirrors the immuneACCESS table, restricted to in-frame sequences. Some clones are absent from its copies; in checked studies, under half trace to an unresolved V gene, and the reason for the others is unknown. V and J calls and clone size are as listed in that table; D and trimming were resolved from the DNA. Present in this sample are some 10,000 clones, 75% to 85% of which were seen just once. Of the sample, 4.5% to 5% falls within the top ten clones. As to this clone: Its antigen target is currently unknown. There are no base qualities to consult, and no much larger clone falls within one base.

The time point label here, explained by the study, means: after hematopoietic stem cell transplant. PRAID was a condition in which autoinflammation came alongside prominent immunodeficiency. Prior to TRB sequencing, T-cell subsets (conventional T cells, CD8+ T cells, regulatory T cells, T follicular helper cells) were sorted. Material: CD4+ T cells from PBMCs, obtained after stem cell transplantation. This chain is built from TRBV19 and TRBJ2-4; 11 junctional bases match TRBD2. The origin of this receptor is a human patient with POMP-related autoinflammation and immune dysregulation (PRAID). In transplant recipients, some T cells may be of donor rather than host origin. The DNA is TGTGCCAGTAGACTAGCGGGAGCTACCAAAAACATTCAGTACTTC. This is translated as CASRLAGATKNIQYF. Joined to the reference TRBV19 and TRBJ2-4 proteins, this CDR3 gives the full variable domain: DGGITQSPKYLFRKEGQNVTLSCEQNLNHDAMYWYRQDPGQGLRLIYYSQIVNDFQKGDIAEGYSVSREKKESFPLTVTSAQKNPTAFYLCASRLAGATKNIQYFGAGTRLSVL.